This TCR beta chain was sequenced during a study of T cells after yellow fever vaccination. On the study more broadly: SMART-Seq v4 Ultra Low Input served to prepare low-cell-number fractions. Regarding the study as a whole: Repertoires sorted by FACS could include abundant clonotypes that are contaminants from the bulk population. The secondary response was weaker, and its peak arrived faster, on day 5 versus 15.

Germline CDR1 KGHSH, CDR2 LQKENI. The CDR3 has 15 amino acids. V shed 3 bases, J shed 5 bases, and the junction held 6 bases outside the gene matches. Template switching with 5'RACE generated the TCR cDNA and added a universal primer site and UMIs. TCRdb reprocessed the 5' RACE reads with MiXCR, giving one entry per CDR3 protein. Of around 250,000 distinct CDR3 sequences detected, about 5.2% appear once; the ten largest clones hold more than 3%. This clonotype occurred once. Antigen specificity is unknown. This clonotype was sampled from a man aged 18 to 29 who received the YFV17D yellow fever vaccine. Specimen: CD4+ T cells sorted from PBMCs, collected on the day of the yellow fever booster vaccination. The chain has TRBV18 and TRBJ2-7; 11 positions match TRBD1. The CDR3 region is CASSPRTGGVDEQYF. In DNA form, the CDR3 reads TGTGCCAGCTCACCGAGGACAGGGGGCGTCGACGAGCAGTACTTC.